The T cell receptor beta chain described here comes from a study of tumor and adjacent non-tumor tissue in lung cancer. Study conclusions and caveats: Significantly higher TCR diversity was found in tumor than normal lung. Tumor repertoires had a smaller top 100 clone share than normal lung.

With respect to this clonotype: Its antigen is not known.

No cell sorting was done before RNA was extracted from the tissue. The library came from three nested PCR rounds adapted from ARM-PCR protocols. TCRdb independently ran MiXCR on the multiplex PCR reads; one entry per CDR3 protein. The repertoire holds around 66,000 distinct CDR3 sequences, more than 70% seen once, with approximately 30% in the top ten. This CDR3 region has 16 residues. CDR1 MDHEN and CDR2 SYDVKM come from the germline V gene. Trimming took off 2 bases at V and 10 bases at J, with 24 bases between the two ends. The chain uses TRBV28 and TRBJ2-7; D assignment may be TRBD1 or TRBD2 (5 bases each). The sequenced sample was lung tumor tissue. This receptor was identified in a man between 60 and 70 years old with non-small cell lung cancer. The CDR3 spells CASSLRPGHWTYKQYF. CDR3 coding DNA: TGTGCCAGCAGTTTACGTCCGGGGCATTGGACCTACAAACAGTACTTC.